Shown below are 26 T cell receptor beta chains from a single sample sequenced in a study of T cells in Graves' hyperthyroidism and ophthalmopathy (dated by TCRdb to the late 2010s). Library construction relied on multiplex PCR. The run used an Illumina HiSeq 2000. TCR beta CDR3 regions were amplified from RNA transcripts. The first round of RT-PCR for the TCR CDR3 was performed with the HTBI primer set and the Qiagen OneStep RT-PCR kit. TCRdb handled the public reads itself, with Q25 trimming in fastp and clone calling in MiXCR, and kept productive beta chains. Each record represents a unique CDR3 protein, reported with the most common genes and DNA among its rows. The sample table shows roughly 800,000 distinct CDR3 sequences, and more than 30% are seen once. About 9% of the sample is in the top ten clones. Sequenced sample: blood. These receptors were obtained from a man between 18 and 29 years old with Graves' hyperthyroidism.

In this sample, this clonotype turned up once. A much larger clone sits a single nucleotide away, making a read error possible. V is TRBV5-1 and J is TRBJ1-2; no clear D. CDR1 is SGHRS and CDR2 is YFSETQ in the germline V gene. Trimming removed 0 bases from V and 12 bases from J, with 15 bases in between. The CDR3 spans 13 residues. Here the CDR3 reads CASSLGDATGNTF. As DNA, the CDR3 is TGCGCCAGCAGCTTGGGCGACGCTACGGGGAACACCTTC.

V and J are TRBV7-8 and TRBJ1-1; unclear D gene. The V gene lost 1 base and the J gene lost 4 bases, with 10 bases spanning the gap. The length of the CDR3 is 14 residues. The germline CDR1 and CDR2 sequences are SGHVS and FQNEAQ. CDR3 sequence reads: CASSLEVASTEAFF. CDR3 nucleotides: TGTGCCAGCAGCTTAGAGGTCGCAAGCACTGAAGCTTTCTTT.

On this clonotype itself: Compared with germline, one end of the junction differs, possibly owing to a read error. This chain connects TRBV10-3 to TRBJ1-1; tentatively, D is TRBD1 (5 bases). Germline lookup yields CDR1 ENHRY and CDR2 SYGVKD. The CDR3 spans 14 residues. The CDR3 loop is CASSYTSGPPEAFF. CDR3 coding DNA: TGTGCCAGCAGTTACACCTCGGGACCCCCTGAAGCTTTCTTT.

This clonotype was counted between two and nine times. The chain combines TRBV6-5 with TRBJ2-7; 11 positions match TRBD2. Germline assignment: CDR1 MNHEY and CDR2 SVGAGI. V was clipped by 8 bases and J by 3 bases; unmatched bases: 3. CDR3 size: 13 residues. The CDR3 loop is CASGLAGGYEQYF. The CDR3, as DNA: TGTGCCAGCGGACTAGCGGGCGGCTACGAGCAGTACTTC.

The CDR3 DNA follows: TGTGCCAGCAACCCCGGGACAGGGAATCAGCCCCAGCATTTT. It encodes CASNPGTGNQPQHF. The chain carries TRBV11-3 and TRBJ1-5; 9 nucleotides match TRBD1. Germline V gives CDR1 SGHNT, CDR2 YENEEA. V lost 7 bases to trimming and J lost 4 bases; unmatched junction nucleotides: 5. The CDR3 sequence is 14 residues long.

This clonotype was seen only a few times. This chain joins TRBV5-1 and TRBJ2-7; 9 bases align to TRBD2. Germline CDR1 SGHRS, CDR2 YFSETQ. The CDR3 length is 15 residues. Trimming at V came to 1 base and at J to 1 base, leaving 3 bases not matched to a gene. Here the CDR3 reads CASSLTSGPSYEQYF. Written as DNA, the CDR3 is TGCGCCAGCAGCTTGACTAGCGGGCCTTCCTACGAGCAGTACTTC.

The chain uses TRBV5-1 and TRBJ2-7; D not certain. The germline V gene has CDR1 SGHRS and CDR2 YFSETQ. CDR3 length equals 14 residues. The V end was cut by 5 bases, the J end by 5 bases, with 17 bases between. This CDR3 reads CASRPPFEADEQYF. The CDR3 DNA is TGCGCCAGCAGGCCCCCCTTCGAGGCCGACGAGCAGTACTTC.

The sample holds a few counts of this clonotype. The J gene is TRBJ1-1, the V gene TRBV20-1; D unclear. The CDR3 contains 13 residues. Germline V CDR1 and CDR2: DFQATT, SNEGSKA (reference sequence). V lost 3 bases to trimming and J lost 4 bases, with 12 bases between them. CDR3 nucleotides: TGCAGTGCTAGGAAGGATATACCCACTGAAGCTTTCTTT. Amino acid sequence: CSARKDIPTEAFF.

The chain is built from TRBV7-9 and TRBJ2-7; D is possibly TRBD2 (6 bases). The germline CDR1 and CDR2 sequences are SEHNR and FQNEAQ (reference sequence). The CDR3 spans 14 residues. Trimming shortened V by 1 base and J by 7 bases, and 14 bases separated the two germline ends. CDR3 sequence reads: CASSLGLKEGEQYF. CDR3 DNA: TGTGCCAGCAGCTTAGGACTGAAGGAGGGGGAGCAGTACTTC.

V and J are TRBV9 and TRBJ2-7, with TRBD1 matching 8 bases. The CDR3 has 16 residues. Trimming at V came to 4 bases and at J to 3 bases, leaving 12 bases not matched to a gene. Germline V gene sequence: CDR1 SGDLS, CDR2 YYNGEE. The CDR3 nucleotides read TGTGCCAGCAGCCCCCGGACAGGGTTTGGTGACTACGAGCAGTACTTC. It is translated as CASSPRTGFGDYEQYF.

This clonotype was found once. V gene TRBV29-1 combines with J gene TRBJ2-6; 9 bases map to TRBD1. Unmatched junction bases numbered 9, after V lost 6 bases and J lost 3 bases. The CDR3 has 16 amino acids. CDR1 is SQVTM and CDR2 is ANQGSEA in the germline V gene. CDR3 nucleotides: TGCAGCGTCCCGGGACAGGGTCACTATGGGGCCAACGTCCTGACTTTC. This sequence encodes CSVPGQGHYGANVLTF.

This chain uses TRBV5-1 with TRBJ2-3; D remains ambiguous. In germline, CDR1 is SGHRS, CDR2 YFSETQ. V dropped 5 bases and J dropped 3 bases, with 10 bases sitting between them. The CDR3 runs to 13 residues. This chain's CDR3 is CASRKPLTDTQYF. The CDR3 DNA reads TGCGCCAGCAGAAAGCCTTTAACAGATACGCAGTATTTT.

The chain employs TRBV7-2 and TRBJ1-2; 7 bases are shared with TRBD1. The CDR3 runs to 15 residues. With 3 bases clipped from V and 4 bases from J, the junction kept 8 bases outside the gene matches. Germline CDR1 is SGHTA and CDR2 is FQGNSA. CDR3 in DNA: TGTGCCAGCAGCTTGGGGTGGACAGGAATCTATGGCTACACCTTC. Encoded protein: CASSLGWTGIYGYTF.

The table lists this clonotype with a few counts. This sequence joins TRBV2 and TRBJ2-7; D may correspond to TRBD1 or TRBD2 (5 bases each). This CDR3 is 13 amino acids long. Trimming removed 6 bases at V and 4 bases at J, with 13 bases between. CDR1 and CDR2 from the germline V gene are SNHLY and FYNNEI. This chain's CDR3 is CASRPGHQYEQYF. Written as DNA, the CDR3 is TGTGCCAGCAGGCCGGGGCACCAATACGAGCAGTACTTC.

This clonotype came up a few times. This chain connects TRBV19 to TRBJ2-7; D is unclear. The CDR3 length is 13 residues. Trimming took 3 bases from V and 4 from J, leaving 10 bases between them. CDR1 is LNHDA, CDR2 SQIVND, per germline (reference sequence). CDR3 nucleotide sequence: TGTGCCAGTAGTATCCAGTTAGGGTACGAGCAGTACTTC. Translating gives CASSIQLGYEQYF.

The rearrangement joins TRBV14 to TRBJ1-1; D unresolved. The V end was cut by 0 bases, the J end by 7 bases, with 6 bases between. The germline CDR1 and CDR2 sequences are SGHDN and FVKESK. The CDR3 is 12 amino acids. This CDR3 reads CASSQDWSEAFF. The CDR3 DNA sequence: TGTGCCAGCAGCCAAGATTGGAGTGAAGCTTTCTTT. The full variable domain, its missing parts supplied by reference TRBV14 and TRBJ1-1, is EAGVTQFPSHSVIEKGQTVTLRCDPISGHDNLYWYRRVMGKEIKFLLHFVKESKQDESGMPNNRFLAERTGGTYSTLKVQPAELEDSGVYFCASSQDWSEAFFGQGTRLTVV.

This chain connects TRBV6-5 to TRBJ1-2; D is uncertain. CDR1 is MNHEY, CDR2 SVGAGI, per germline. The CDR3 extends over 13 amino acids. Trimming took off 5 bases at V and 7 bases at J, with 14 bases between the two ends. CDR3 region: CASSEDTVAGYTF. For the CDR3, the DNA is TGTGCCAGCAGTGAAGACACCGTCGCTGGCTACACCTTC.

The chain recombines TRBV20-1 with TRBJ1-2; D uncertain. This CDR3 has 13 amino acids. Germline V gene data show CDR1 as DFQATT and CDR2 as SNEGSKA (reference sequence). Trimming cost V 6 bases and J 0 bases, with 11 bases left between them. CDR3 region: CSAQKGPNYGYTF. CDR3 coding DNA: TGCAGTGCCCAAAAGGGCCCTAACTATGGCTACACCTTC.

This clonotype was recorded at least ten times. The genes are TRBV29-1 and TRBJ2-5; no clear D gene. V was cut by 5 bases and J by 7 bases, with 11 bases left in between. This CDR3 has 11 amino acids. CDR1 is SQVTM and CDR2 is ANQGSEA in the germline V gene. The CDR3 nucleotides are TGCAGCGTTCGTCTAGAAGGGACCCAGTACTTC. Protein product: CSVRLEGTQYF.

Comments on this clonotype: At one end, the junction sequence differs from germline, possibly due to a read error. The chain employs TRBV7-9 and TRBJ2-7; TRBD1 is a possible D gene (5 bases). Germline V gene sequence: CDR1 SEHNR, CDR2 FQNEAQ (reference sequence). This CDR3 contains 15 residues. The CDR3 spells CASSLSQGPAYEQYF. CDR3 DNA sequence: TGCGCCAGCAGCTTGAGTCAGGGTCCCGCCTACGAGCAGTACTTC.

This chain links TRBV10-1 with TRBJ2-5; D remains unclear. The CDR3 sequence is 14 residues long. Trimming shortened V by 0 bases and J by 5 bases, and 10 bases separated the two germline ends. Germline assignment: CDR1 WNHNN and CDR2 SYGVQD (reference sequence). The CDR3 reads CASSESAAPETQYF. The CDR3 DNA reads as TGCGCCAGCAGTGAGTCGGCAGCGCCGGAGACCCAGTACTTC.

The chain has TRBV5-1 and TRBJ1-1; the D is unclear. V lost 0 bases and J lost 7, with 10 bases in between. CDR1 is SGHRS and CDR2 is YFSETQ in the germline V gene. CDR3 length: 13 amino acids. The CDR3: CASSLARPFEAFF. DNA for the CDR3: TGCGCCAGCAGCTTGGCGAGGCCCTTTGAAGCTTTCTTT.

V gene TRBV12-3 or TRBV12-4 combines with J gene TRBJ2-5; tentatively, D is TRBD1 (5 bases). The germline V and J ends were trimmed by 5 bases and 12 bases, with 10 bases remaining between them. The CDR3 covers 10 residues. CDR3 DNA sequence: TGTGCCAGCAGTACAGGACCCAAGTACTTC. Encoded protein: CASSTGPKYF.

The chain carries TRBV29-1 and TRBJ1-2; D is perhaps TRBD1 (5 bases). Trimming took off 8 bases at V and 2 bases at J, with 12 bases between the two ends. This CDR3 has 12 amino acids. Germline V gene sequence: CDR1 SQVTM, CDR2 ANQGSEA. This chain's CDR3 is CSLREGNYGYTF. The CDR3 DNA reads as TGCAGCCTCAGGGAGGGAAACTATGGCTACACCTTC. The variable domain in full, completed from reference TRBV29-1 and TRBJ1-2, reads SAVISQKPSRDICQRGTSLTIQCQVDSQVTMMFWYRQQPGQSLTLIATANQGSEATYESGFVIDKFPISRPNLTFSTLTVSNMSPEDSSIYLCSLREGNYGYTFGSGTRLTVV.

The rearrangement joins TRBV5-6 to TRBJ2-5; perhaps D is TRBD1 or TRBD2 (6 bases each). The ends were cut back, 0 bases at V and 5 bases at J, with 17 bases in the middle. Germline CDR1 SGHDT, CDR2 YYEEEE. This CDR3 comprises 16 residues. The CDR3 sequence is CASSLGQDYARETQYF. In DNA form, the CDR3 reads TGTGCCAGCAGCTTGGGACAGGACTACGCAAGGGAGACCCAGTACTTC.

This clonotype was seen only a few times. CDR3 nucleotide sequence: TGTGCCAGCAGCCCCCTCGACAGTCGGGGCTACACCTTC. This translates into CASSPLDSRGYTF. The rearrangement joins TRBV3-1 to TRBJ1-2; tentative D call: TRBD1 (5 bases). The CDR3 loop spans 13 amino acids. With 4 bases removed from V and 8 bases from J, the gap between germline ends came to 14 bases. Germline CDR1 and CDR2: LGHDT and YNNKEL (reference sequence).